The T cell receptor beta chain under discussion was sequenced for a study of identical twins. V gave up 3 bases and J gave up 6 bases, with 10 bases separating them. The CDR3 is made up of 13 amino acids. Germline CDR1 reads MNHEY; CDR2 reads SVGEGT. TCRdb used MiXCR to reprocess the 5' RACE reads, holding one entry per CDR3 protein. The repertoire holds 650,000 to 750,000 distinct CDR3 sequences, with around 21% as singletons. The study, taken as a whole, reports: High-abundance cord blood beta clonotypes had fewer insertions; memory repertoires showed none.

This clonotype was seen ten or more times. The antigen is not known. This same sample was also taken into another study, of T cells expressing NK-cell markers. From that report: From sorted CD3+CD56+NKG2C+, CD3+CD56+NKG2C- and CD3+CD56-NKG2C+ T cells came the TCR beta repertoires.

This clonotype was sampled from a woman between 18 and 29 years old in good health. The sequenced sample was PBMCs. This chain uses TRBV6-2 or TRBV6-3 with TRBJ2-3; D ambiguous. The CDR3 here is CASSYRDVDTQYF. CDR3 DNA sequence: TGTGCCAGCAGTTATCGAGACGTGGATACGCAGTATTTT.